The source of this T cell receptor beta chain is a study of technical replicates of blood from a handful of donors. The CDR3 totals 13 residues. The germline gives CDR1 GTSNPN, CDR2 SVGIG (reference sequence). The germline V and J ends were trimmed by 2 bases and 7 bases, with 12 bases remaining between them. Some clones are missing from TCRdb's copy, which holds only in-frame ones; the method was immunoSEQ multiplex PCR. The sample shows about 49,000 clones, about 94% of them seen only once. This receptor was identified in a human donor in good health. Some clones in this sample may be carry-over from other donors' samples. The sequenced material came from PBMCs. This rearrangement joins TRBV30 to TRBJ1-5, with TRBD1 as a possible D gene (6 bases). The CDR3 DNA follows: TGTGCCTGGAGTTCACAGGGTGGACAGCCCCAGCATTTT. Protein: CAWSSQGGQPQHF.